This entry lists 25 T cell receptor beta chains sequenced from one sample in a study of blood T cell repertoires in COVID-19. Sequenced by immunoSEQ multiplex PCR; TCRdb stores in-frame clones only, minus some. The sample has 55,000 to 90,000 clones, more than 70% seen once. What was sequenced was peripheral blood. These receptors came from a human donor in a cohort sampled during active COVID-19.

The chain carries TRBV7-9 and TRBJ2-1; the D gene is possibly TRBD2 (5 bases). Germline assignment: CDR1 SEHNR and CDR2 FQNEAQ (reference sequence). This CDR3 has 15 residues. Trimming pared 5 bases from V and 2 bases from J, leaving 13 bases between. The CDR3 loop reads CASSLGEGAYNEQFF. DNA for the CDR3: TGTGCCAGCAGCCTGGGAGAGGGTGCCTACAATGAGCAGTTCTTC.

The chain employs TRBV11-3 and TRBJ2-5; 7 bases are shared with TRBD1. Looked up from germline, CDR1 is SGHNT and CDR2 is YENEEA. The CDR3 spans 14 residues. The J segment lost 7 bases and the V segment lost 1 base, leaving 6 bases of the junction unmatched. CDR3 in DNA: TGTGCCAGCAGCTTAGTAGGGACAGCCGGGACCCAGTACTTC. Its translation is CASSLVGTAGTQYF.

The rearrangement joins TRBV13 to TRBJ2-7; no firm D call. This CDR3 spans 12 amino acids. Germline assignment: CDR1 PRHDT and CDR2 FYEKMQ (reference sequence). Trimming cost V 3 bases and J 2 bases, with 5 bases left between them. CDR3 DNA: TGTGCCAGCAGCTTCTTTGCCTACGAGCAGTACGTC. Translating it yields CASSFFAYEQYV.

The V and J genes are TRBV7-9 and TRBJ2-1, with 12 bases fitting TRBD2. The CDR3 extends over 16 amino acids. The ends lost 5 bases at V and 0 bases at J; junction bases unmatched: 2. Germline V gene data show CDR1 as SEHNR and CDR2 as FQNEAQ (reference sequence). CDR3: CASSRTSGDSYNEQFF. The CDR3 nucleotides read TGTGCCAGCAGCAGGACTAGCGGGGACTCCTACAATGAGCAGTTCTTC.

V is TRBV21-1 and J is TRBJ2-7; the table assigns TRBD1, which was not confirmed against the DNA. TRBV21-1 is described as a pseudogene. The CDR3 is 16 amino acids. This CDR3 is CASSSYPWTGGNEQYV. The CDR3 nucleotides read TGTGCCAGCAGCTCATACCCGTGGACAGGGGGGAACGAGCAGTACGTC.

Only one count was recorded for this clone. J is TRBJ1-4 and V is TRBV6-4, with D uncertain. This CDR3 has 14 amino acids. Germline V gives CDR1 MRHNA, CDR2 SNTAGT. The V gene lost 7 bases and the J gene lost 4 bases, with 13 bases spanning the gap. The CDR3, as DNA: TGTGCCAGCACCCCCGAAGTCAGTAATGAAAAACTGTTTTTT. This codes for CASTPEVSNEKLFF.

The V call is TRBV2, the J call TRBJ1-4; 9 bases align to TRBD1. Losses at the gene ends were 4 bases for V and 8 bases for J; bases not matched to a gene: 2. In germline, CDR1 is SNHLY, CDR2 FYNNEI. The CDR3 extends over 13 amino acids. CDR3 DNA sequence: TGTGCCAGCAGTGCCGGGACAGGGGAAAAACTGTTTTTT. As protein: CASSAGTGEKLFF.

The chain employs TRBV2 and TRBJ2-6, with D tentatively TRBD1 (6 bases). V lost 6 bases and J lost 0, with 9 bases in between. Germline-derived CDR1 and CDR2 are SNHLY and FYNNEI. CDR3 length: 15 amino acids. The CDR3 spells CASRTQGSGANVLTF. Written as DNA, the CDR3 is TGTGCCAGCAGAACACAGGGCTCTGGGGCCAACGTCCTGACTTTC.

This clone showed up just a few times. CDR3 in amino acids: CASSFDSFGGYTF. Here the CDR3 DNA reads TGTGCCAGCAGTTTCGACAGCTTTGGTGGCTACACCTTC. The J gene is TRBJ1-2, the V gene TRBV12-3 or TRBV12-4; D is perhaps TRBD1 (5 bases). V was clipped by 3 bases and J by 7 bases, with 12 bases between them. CDR3 length: 13 residues.

The CDR3 here is CSVVGTDEQYF. The CDR3 DNA follows: TGCAGTGTGGTGGGCACCGACGAGCAGTACTTC. J is TRBJ2-7 and V is TRBV29-1; no clear D gene. Germline-derived CDR1 and CDR2 are SQVTM and ANQGSEA. The CDR3 consists of 11 residues.

J is TRBJ2-3 and V is TRBV5-6; the match to TRBD2 covers 7 bases. CDR1 is SGHDT and CDR2 is YYEEEE in the germline V gene. J gave up 4 bases and V 0 bases, and 8 bases lay outside the gene matches. This CDR3 is 16 amino acids long. The CDR3 nucleotides are TGTGCCAGCAGCTTGGAGTACGCAGGGAGGGCAGATACGCAGTATTTT. This gives the protein CASSLEYAGRADTQYF.

The chain is built from TRBV7-9 and TRBJ2-1; tentative D call: TRBD2 (6 bases). V was shortened by 6 bases and J by 3 bases, with 15 bases between the two germline ends. Germline CDR1 reads SEHNR; CDR2 reads FQNEAQ (reference sequence). The CDR3 is made up of 15 amino acids. CDR3 region: CASRAGLGLYNEQFF. The CDR3 nucleotides are TGTGCCAGCAGGGCGGGACTGGGCCTCTACAATGAGCAGTTCTTC.

The gene calls are TRBV2 and TRBJ2-7; 9 nucleotides line up with TRBD1. With 6 bases clipped from V and 6 bases from J, the junction kept 9 bases outside the gene matches. Germline loops: CDR1 SNHLY, CDR2 FYNNEI. The CDR3 covers 14 residues. CDR3 amino acids: CASRRTGEGSEQYF. CDR3 sequence (DNA): TGTGCCAGCAGACGGACAGGGGAAGGGAGCGAGCAGTACTTC.

This CDR3 is CASSFDRGSYNEQFF. CDR3 sequence (DNA): TGTGCCAGCAGCTTCGACAGGGGCTCCTACAATGAGCAGTTCTTC. The J gene is TRBJ2-1, the V gene TRBV11-3; 8 bases are shared with TRBD1. From germline, CDR1 is SGHNT and CDR2 YENEEA. The CDR3 is 15 amino acids. J gave up 0 bases and V 3 bases, and 1 base lay outside the gene matches.

For this clone: The limits of the CDR3 on the DNA are not certain, so only TCRdb's listed CDR3 is given. The chain is built from TRBV21-1 and TRBJ2-1; the D segment call TRBD2 is taken from the table without a DNA check. TRBV21-1 is deemed a pseudogene. The length of the CDR3 is 17 amino acids, counting both ends. The CDR3: CASSKYPCKRVGNEQFF.

V and J are TRBV10-3 and TRBJ1-5; TRBD1 is a possible D gene (5 bases). The germline V gene encodes CDR1 ENHRY and CDR2 SYGVKD. Trimming stripped 10 bases from V and 2 bases from J, with 15 bases between. CDR3 size: 14 residues. CDR3 region: CASGHGEGNQPQHF. The CDR3 DNA sequence: TGTGCCAGCGGACATGGAGAGGGCAATCAGCCCCAGCATTTT.

This chain links TRBV24-1 with TRBJ2-3; possible D gene TRBD2, 5 bases. The CDR3 is made up of 13 amino acids. The V end lost 4 bases, the J end lost 8 bases, and 12 bases lay between the germline ends. The germline V gene has CDR1 KGHDR and CDR2 SFDVKD. CDR3 sequence (DNA): TGTGCCACCAGTGAAAGCCCCGGGGTTACGCAGTATTTT. Amino acid sequence: CATSESPGVTQYF.

This clone has just a few counts. The gene calls are TRBV28 and TRBJ2-5; 9 bases agree with TRBD2. The V gene end was trimmed by 4 bases and the J gene end by 0 bases; junction bases not matched to a gene: 6. Germline assignment: CDR1 MDHEN and CDR2 SYDVKM. This CDR3 region has 16 residues. CDR3 nucleotides: TGTGCCAGCAGTTCGCAGCGGGAGGCGAACCAAGAGACCCAGTACTTC. This gives the protein CASSSQREANQETQYF.

The chain links TRBV7-2 to TRBJ2-3; maybe TRBD2 (6 bases). CDR3 size: 15 residues. Germline assignment: CDR1 SGHTA and CDR2 FQGNSA. Trimming pared 1 base from V and 7 bases from J, leaving 15 bases between. The CDR3 loop is CASSLDPLEGNTQYF. Here the CDR3 DNA reads TGTGCCAGCAGCTTAGATCCATTGGAGGGGAATACGCAGTATTTT.

This clone was detected only a few times. The rearrangement links TRBV5-6 to TRBJ2-7; TRBD2 matches 12 bases. V gave up 0 bases and J gave up 7 bases; unmatched junction bases: 8. The CDR3 has 16 amino acids. Germline-derived CDR1 and CDR2 are SGHDT and YYEEEE. The DNA for the CDR3 is TGTGCCAGCAGCTTGGGGACTAGCGGGACGTTTCAGGAGCAGTACGTC. Translated, it gives CASSLGTSGTFQEQYV.

The gene calls are TRBV10-3 and TRBJ2-7; 11 bases are a match to TRBD2. CDR3 size: 13 residues. The junction had 14 bases not matched to a gene; V was cut back by 11 bases and J by 11 bases. From germline, CDR1 is ENHRY and CDR2 SYGVKD. CDR3 residues: CAPDELAGGLEYF. In nucleotides, the CDR3 is TGTGCCCCCGACGAGCTAGCGGGAGGATTAGAGTACTTC.

The chain links TRBV5-6 to TRBJ1-1; the D gene is possibly TRBD1 (5 bases). Trimming removed 0 bases from V and 0 bases from J, with 15 bases in between. In germline, CDR1 is SGHDT, CDR2 YYEEEE. This CDR3 comprises 17 residues. CDR3 in amino acids: CASSLGGGVAMNTEAFF. CDR3 nucleotide sequence: TGTGCCAGCAGCTTGGGTGGAGGGGTGGCCATGAACACTGAAGCTTTCTTT.

This clone was picked up a small number of times. CDR3 DNA: TGTGCCAGCAGTAACCGGGACACCGCTCGGGAGCAGTACTTC. Amino acid sequence: CASSNRDTAREQYF. This chain connects TRBV2 to TRBJ2-7, with D maybe TRBD1 (6 bases). The CDR3 spans 14 residues. Germline-derived CDR1 and CDR2 are SNHLY and FYNNEI. Deletions cut 5 bases from V and 7 bases from J, with 18 bases between.

The chain carries TRBV11-2 and TRBJ1-3; 8 bases match TRBD1. Unmatched junction bases numbered 7, after V lost 3 bases and J lost 3 bases. This CDR3 is 16 amino acids long. CDR1 is SGHAT and CDR2 is FQNNGV in the germline V gene. The CDR3 loop is CASSLAGGASGNTIYF. The DNA for the CDR3 is TGTGCCAGCAGCTTGGCAGGGGGCGCGAGTGGAAACACCATATATTTT. The full variable domain, in which reference TRBV11-2 and TRBJ1-3 provide the parts outside the CDR3, is EAGVAQSPRYKIIEKRQSVAFWCNPISGHATLYWYQQILGQGPKLLIQFQNNGVVDDSQLPKDRFSAERLKGVDSTLKIQPAKLEDSAVYLCASSLAGGASGNTIYFGEGSWLTVV.

The sample holds one count of this clone. The genes are TRBV29-1 and TRBJ2-2, with D tentatively TRBD2 (6 bases). V lost 2 bases to trimming and J lost 6 bases, with 7 bases between them. This CDR3 has 12 amino acids. CDR1 is SQVTM and CDR2 is ANQGSEA in the germline V gene. CDR3 sequence reads: CSVEWGAGELFF. As DNA, the CDR3 is TGCAGCGTTGAATGGGGGGCCGGGGAGCTGTTTTTT.